Shown below are 29 T cell receptor beta chains from a single sample sequenced in a study of T-cell memory formation after mild COVID-19. TCRdb processed the 5' RACE reads anew with MiXCR; each CDR3 protein has one entry. The sample holds approximately 260,000 distinct CDR3 sequences; around 15% are singletons and the top ten take roughly a fifth. Source material: PBMCs or a T cell subset sorted from them (not recorded which). These receptors were collected from a man aged 18 to 30 who had mild COVID-19 (a few samples of this study predate the infection). Cell type and time point are not known.

This clonotype was observed a few times. The chain combines TRBV25-1 with TRBJ2-3; TRBD2 is a possible D gene (6 bases). Germline CDR1 and CDR2: MGHDK and SYGVNS. The CDR3 is made up of 18 amino acids. Trimming stripped 3 bases from V and 4 bases from J, with 23 bases between. The CDR3 here is CASSESLGRGMGADTQYF. The CDR3 DNA follows: TGTGCCAGCAGTGAGAGCCTAGGCCGGGGGATGGGGGCAGATACGCAGTATTTT.

V is TRBV7-2 and J is TRBJ1-2, with D possibly matching TRBD1 (6 bases). The CDR3 loop spans 15 amino acids. Germline V gives CDR1 SGHTA, CDR2 FQGNSA. With 0 bases removed from V and 9 bases from J, the gap between germline ends came to 17 bases. As DNA, the CDR3 is TGTGCCAGCAGCTTAGCAGTCAGGGGATTTGATAGCTACACCTTC. Amino acid sequence: CASSLAVRGFDSYTF.

This clonotype was found a few times. The chain links TRBV18 to TRBJ1-5; no reliable D call. Germline V gene lookup returns CDR1 KGHSH and CDR2 LQKENI. The CDR3 has 12 residues. Trimming pared 2 bases from V and 5 bases from J, leaving 4 bases between. The CDR3 sequence: CASSPTDQPQHF. The DNA of the CDR3 is TGTGCCAGCTCACCAACCGATCAGCCCCAGCATTTT. Full variable domain (outside the CDR3, taken from reference TRBV18 and TRBJ1-5): NAGVMQNPRHLVRRRGQEARLRCSPMKGHSHVYWYRQLPEEGLKFMVYLQKENIIDESGMPKERFSAEFPKEGPSILRIQQVVRGDSAAYFCASSPTDQPQHFGDGTRLSIL.

Many counts were recorded for this clonotype. This chain uses TRBV20-1 with TRBJ2-5, with a tentative D call TRBD2 (5 bases). The length of the CDR3 is 14 residues. In germline, CDR1 is DFQATT, CDR2 SNEGSKA (reference sequence). V was trimmed by 3 bases and J by 2 bases, leaving 13 bases between them. CDR3 coding DNA: TGCAGTGCTAGTGGCGGACTGTTACAAGAGACCCAGTACTTC. This encodes CSASGGLLQETQYF.

About this clonotype: The junction departs from germline at one end; a sequencing error may be responsible. This rearrangement joins TRBV7-9 to TRBJ2-7, with no clear D. CDR1 is SEHNR, CDR2 FQNEAQ, per germline (reference sequence). The CDR3 covers 14 residues. The DNA of the CDR3 is TGTGCCAGCAGCTTAGCTGTCAGCTCCTTCGAGCAGTACTTC. This codes for CASSLAVSSFEQYF.

The genes are TRBV12-3 or TRBV12-4 and TRBJ1-2, with no clear D. V was trimmed by 7 bases and J by 4 bases, leaving 16 bases between them. The CDR3 runs to 14 residues. The CDR3 spells CASTRGGKAYGYTF. As DNA, the CDR3 is TGTGCCAGCACACGGGGAGGGAAGGCCTATGGCTACACCTTC.

Only a few counts were recorded for this clonotype. In DNA, the CDR3 is TGCAGTGCTAGAGACCCGGTCCAGGGGGTTCTGGCGAACACCGGGGAGCTGTTTTTT. Translation gives CSARDPVQGVLANTGELFF. The rearrangement joins TRBV20-1 to TRBJ2-2; the match to TRBD1 covers 7 bases. This CDR3 is 19 amino acids long. Germline CDR1 is DFQATT and CDR2 is SNEGSKA (reference sequence). V gave up 0 bases and J gave up 0 bases; unmatched junction bases: 13.

This clonotype was counted at least ten times. The chain joins TRBV7-7 to TRBJ2-7; TRBD1 matches at 10 bases. Germline V gene data show CDR1 as SSHAT and CDR2 as FNYEAQ (reference sequence). J lost 0 bases, V lost 5 bases, and 4 bases had no gene match. This CDR3 has 15 amino acids. The CDR3 loop is CASSPRTGGSYEQYF. Here the CDR3 DNA reads TGTGCCAGCAGCCCTCGGACAGGGGGCTCCTACGAGCAGTACTTC.

The V gene is TRBV12-3 or TRBV12-4, the J gene TRBJ1-1, with D possibly matching TRBD1 (6 bases). The CDR3 has 12 amino acids. Trimming removed 6 bases from V and 7 bases from J, with 12 bases in between. The CDR3 here is CASRGTWGEAFF. CDR3 nucleotides: TGTGCCAGCAGAGGGACATGGGGTGAAGCTTTCTTT.

This clonotype was found many times. J is TRBJ2-3 and V is TRBV9, with D perhaps TRBD2 (6 bases). Trimming shortened V by 3 bases and J by 4 bases, and 9 bases separated the two germline ends. The CDR3 is 13 amino acids. CDR1 and CDR2 (germline): SGDLS, YYNGEE. The CDR3, as DNA: TGTGCCAGCAGCGAAACGGGGGCAGATACGCAGTATTTT. This codes for CASSETGADTQYF.

This clonotype has only a few counts. The V call is TRBV4-1, the J call TRBJ2-2; no clear D. V shed 2 bases and J shed 0 bases, with 7 bases lying between them. This CDR3 is 15 amino acids long. Germline-derived CDR1 and CDR2 are MGHRA and YSYEKL. CDR3 nucleotide sequence: TGCGCCAGCAGCCAACGAAGAACGAACACCGGGGAGCTGTTTTTT. Its protein product is CASSQRRTNTGELFF.

This clonotype was counted at least ten times. This chain uses TRBV5-1 with TRBJ2-1, with D perhaps TRBD2 (5 bases). Per germline, CDR1 SGHRS and CDR2 YFSETQ. Trimming shortened V by 3 bases and J by 10 bases, and 14 bases separated the two germline ends. This CDR3 is built from 13 residues. For the CDR3, the DNA is TGCGCCAGCAGCTCCGGCCCTTCGGGAGAGCAGTTCTTC. It is translated as CASSSGPSGEQFF.

About this clonotype itself: Germline and junction disagree at one end, which may indicate a read error. CDR3 bases: TGTGCCAGCAGCTTGTCCGGGACTAGGGGAGAGAGCCAGTACTTC. This encodes CASSLSGTRGESQYF. V gene TRBV7-2 combines with J gene TRBJ2-5; 8 bases line up with TRBD2. The germline gives CDR1 SGHTA, CDR2 FQGNSA. The CDR3 runs to 15 residues.

This clonotype was seen a few times. This chain connects TRBV7-2 to TRBJ1-6; D is undetermined. V shed 1 base and J shed 7 bases, with 8 bases lying between them. This CDR3 is 14 amino acids long. Looked up from germline, CDR1 is SGHTA and CDR2 is FQGNSA. The CDR3 sequence: CASSLEGANSPLHF. The CDR3 bases are TGTGCCAGCAGCTTAGAAGGAGCCAATTCACCCCTCCACTTT.

This clonotype was seen many times. CDR3: CASSEVTGYPYEQYF. The CDR3 DNA follows: TGTGCCAGCAGTGAGGTGACAGGATACCCCTACGAGCAGTACTTC. The chain joins TRBV12-3 or TRBV12-4 to TRBJ2-7; D may be TRBD1 (6 bases). With 5 bases removed from V and 2 bases from J, the gap between germline ends came to 16 bases. This CDR3 is built from 15 residues.

Only a few counts were recorded for this clonotype. The CDR3 nucleotides are TGTGCCAGCTCACCACCGGTCGTTTCCACAGATACGCAGTATTTT. Its translation: CASSPPVVSTDTQYF. The chain has TRBV18 and TRBJ2-3; the D is unclear. V was shortened by 0 bases and J by 2 bases, with 9 bases between the two germline ends. The CDR3 is 15 residues long. The V gene's germline CDR1 is KGHSH and CDR2 LQKENI.

This clonotype was seen only a few times. The J gene is TRBJ2-5, the V gene TRBV10-3, with 9 bases lining up with TRBD1. This CDR3 spans 15 amino acids. The germline V gene has CDR1 ENHRY and CDR2 SYGVKD. The ends lost 4 bases at V and 2 bases at J; junction bases unmatched: 5. The CDR3 region is CAISGGDRDQETQYF. The CDR3, as DNA: TGTGCCATCAGTGGCGGGGACAGGGATCAAGAGACCCAGTACTTC.

This sequence joins TRBV5-1 and TRBJ1-1, with D unresolved. The CDR3 is 13 amino acids. Germline V lookup: CDR1 SGHRS, CDR2 YFSETQ. With 4 bases removed from V and 1 base from J, the gap between germline ends came to 8 bases. CDR3 sequence (DNA): TGCGCCAGCAGCCAAACCTGGAACACTGAAGCTTTCTTT. Protein: CASSQTWNTEAFF.

The genes are TRBV12-3 or TRBV12-4 and TRBJ2-3; the match to TRBD2 covers 10 bases. This CDR3 spans 18 amino acids. With V trimmed by 5 bases and J by 8 bases, 19 bases remained unmatched. DNA for the CDR3: TGTGCCAGCAGTCCCCCGCTAGCGGGGGCCCTGATCAGTGGTACGCAGTATTTT. Amino acids: CASSPPLAGALISGTQYF.

This clonotype showed up just a few times. The chain couples TRBV20-1 to TRBJ2-5; a possible D gene is TRBD1 (5 bases). Germline values: CDR1 DFQATT, CDR2 SNEGSKA (reference sequence). The CDR3 sequence is 13 residues long. Trimming took 5 bases from V and 5 from J, leaving 15 bases between them. The chain's CDR3 is CSAVTGGKETQYF. CDR3 coding DNA: TGCAGTGCTGTTACAGGTGGGAAGGAGACCCAGTACTTC.

This clonotype came up a few times. The V call is TRBV3-1, the J call TRBJ1-1; TRBD1 aligns across 7 bases. Germline CDR1 reads LGHDT; CDR2 reads YNNKEL (reference sequence). This CDR3 comprises 16 residues. Germline trimming cut 3 bases from V and 11 bases from J; bases unmatched to any gene: 18. The CDR3 sequence is CASSQWGQTTNTWAFF. In DNA form, the CDR3 reads TGTGCCAGCAGCCAGTGGGGACAGACAACCAACACTTGGGCTTTCTTT.

The V call is TRBV15, the J call TRBJ2-3, with 8 bases identical to TRBD2. Germline V gene data show CDR1 as LNHNV and CDR2 as YYDKDF (reference sequence). The CDR3 contains 17 residues. J gave up 3 bases and V 1 base, and 9 bases lay outside the gene matches. The CDR3 spells CATSRGVGVAGTDTQYF. CDR3 nucleotide sequence: TGTGCCACCAGCAGAGGGGTGGGGGTAGCGGGGACAGATACGCAGTATTTT.

This clonotype was detected only once. CDR3 coding DNA: TGTGCCAGCAGCCCTGGACAGAGCGGATGGGAGACCCAGTACTTC. This gives the protein CASSPGQSGWETQYF. The chain couples TRBV4-2 to TRBJ2-5, with TRBD1 as a possible D gene (6 bases). Germline-derived CDR1 and CDR2 are LGHNA and YNFKEQ. The germline V and J ends were trimmed by 4 bases and 5 bases, with 17 bases remaining between them. The CDR3 is 15 amino acids.

V and J are TRBV5-1 and TRBJ2-3; a weak D match, TRBD2 (7 bases). Trimming shortened V by 2 bases and J by 4 bases, and 14 bases separated the two germline ends. The CDR3 sequence is 15 residues long. CDR1 SGHRS and CDR2 YFSETQ come from the germline V gene. CDR3 protein: CASSFTLGGPDTQYF. For the CDR3, the DNA is TGCGCCAGCAGCTTCACCCTCGGGGGGCCAGATACGCAGTATTTT.

This clonotype was seen a few times. This chain links TRBV28 with TRBJ2-7; maybe TRBD1 (6 bases). V was cut by 5 bases and J by 0 bases, with 17 bases left in between. The CDR3 contains 16 residues. Germline V gene lookup returns CDR1 MDHEN and CDR2 SYDVKM. CDR3 region: CASSPNRDRSSYEQYV. CDR3 nucleotides: TGTGCCAGCAGTCCCAACAGGGACCGCAGCTCCTACGAGCAGTACGTC.

The genes are TRBV18 and TRBJ1-2; possible D gene TRBD1, 6 bases. The CDR3 has 14 residues. Trimming took off 2 bases at V and 8 bases at J, with 15 bases between the two ends. Germline V lookup: CDR1 KGHSH, CDR2 LQKENI. The CDR3 region has the DNA TGTGCCAGCTCACCAGGCCGGGACACCTCGGGCTACACCTTC. Encoded protein: CASSPGRDTSGYTF.

The rearrangement uses TRBV7-9 and TRBJ1-4, with a tentative D call TRBD1 (6 bases). V was cut by 4 bases and J by 8 bases, with 14 bases left in between. Germline V CDR1 and CDR2: SEHNR, FQNEAQ (reference sequence). The CDR3 runs 14 residues. CDR3 protein: CASSSQGPREKLFF. The CDR3 DNA follows: TGTGCCAGCAGCTCCCAGGGGCCAAGAGAAAAACTGTTTTTT. Full variable domain (outside the CDR3, taken from reference TRBV7-9 and TRBJ1-4): DTGVSQNPRHKITKRGQNVTFRCDPISEHNRLYWYRQTLGQGPEFLTYFQNEAQLEKSRLLSDRFSAERPKGSFSTLEIQRTEQGDSAMYLCASSSQGPREKLFFGSGTQLSVL.

The genes are TRBV27 and TRBJ2-2, with TRBD2 matching 15 bases. Looked up from germline, CDR1 is MNHEY and CDR2 is SMNVEV (reference sequence). The CDR3 consists of 16 residues. Trimming took 7 bases from V and 8 from J; bases not matched to a gene: 8. The CDR3 spells CASTWGLAGGPGELFF. DNA of the CDR3: TGTGCCAGCACCTGGGGACTAGCGGGGGGCCCTGGGGAGCTGTTTTTT.

The chain employs TRBV7-8 and TRBJ2-5; 9 bases match TRBD2. The CDR3 length is 16 residues. With 5 bases clipped from V and 4 bases from J, the junction kept 11 bases outside the gene matches. Germline lookup yields CDR1 SGHVS and CDR2 FQNEAQ. This CDR3 reads CASSPFRRGGLETQYF. CDR3 in DNA: TGTGCCAGCAGCCCCTTTAGGCGGGGGGGCCTAGAGACCCAGTACTTC.